The entry below describes one TCR beta chain. Its antigen remains unknown. Some clones are missing from TCRdb's copy, which holds only in-frame ones; the method was immunoSEQ multiplex PCR. The data hold 50,000 to 55,000 clones, with 78% observed a single time. The sort gate was single viable CD3+CD4+CD8-CD45RO+ cells for memory CD4+ T cells. Positive selection with CD4 microbeads enriched total CD4+ T cells. These data belong to a study of memory CD4+ T cells and cytomegalovirus serostatus. General study points: The CMV-associated TCR signature appears largely within the CD4+ memory repertoire.

The CDR3 loop spans 16 amino acids. The germline V gene has CDR1 SGHAT and CDR2 FQNNGV. The V gene end was trimmed by 5 bases and the J gene end by 1 base; junction bases not matched to a gene: 7. Source material: memory CD4+ T cells from blood. The J gene is TRBJ2-3, the V gene TRBV11-2, with 9 bases that match TRBD1. The sequence derives from an adult in good health and CMV-seronegative. DNA for the CDR3: TGTGCCAGCAGCAAAGACAGGGGGGGCGGCACAGATACGCAGTATTTT. Translated, it gives CASSKDRGGGTDTQYF. Complete variable domain (other parts from reference TRBV11-2 and TRBJ2-3): EAGVAQSPRYKIIEKRQSVAFWCNPISGHATLYWYQQILGQGPKLLIQFQNNGVVDDSQLPKDRFSAERLKGVDSTLKIQPAKLEDSAVYLCASSKDRGGGTDTQYFGPGTRLTVL.